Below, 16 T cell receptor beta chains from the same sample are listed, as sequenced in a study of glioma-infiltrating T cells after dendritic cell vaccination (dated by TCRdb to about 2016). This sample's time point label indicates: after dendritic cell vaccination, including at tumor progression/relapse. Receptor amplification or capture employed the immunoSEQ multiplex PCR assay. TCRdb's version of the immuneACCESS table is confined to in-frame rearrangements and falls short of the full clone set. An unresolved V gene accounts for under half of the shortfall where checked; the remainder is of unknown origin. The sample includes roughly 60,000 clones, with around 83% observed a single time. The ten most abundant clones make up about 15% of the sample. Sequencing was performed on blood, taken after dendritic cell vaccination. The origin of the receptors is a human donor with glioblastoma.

The CDR3 DNA follows: TGTGCCAGGCACCCAAATACAGGGTCTCTCAATGAGCAGTTCTTC. This sequence encodes CARHPNTGSLNEQFF. The chain recombines TRBV27 with TRBJ2-1; a possible D gene is TRBD1 (6 bases). Trimming took off 9 bases at V and 6 bases at J, with 21 bases between the two ends. The length of the CDR3 is 15 residues. The germline V gene has CDR1 MNHEY and CDR2 SMNVEV (reference sequence).

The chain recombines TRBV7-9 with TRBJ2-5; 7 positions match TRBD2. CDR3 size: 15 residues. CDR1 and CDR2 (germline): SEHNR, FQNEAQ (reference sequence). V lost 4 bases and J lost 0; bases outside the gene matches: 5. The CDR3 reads CASSSMGGDQETQYF. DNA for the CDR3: TGTGCCAGCAGCTCAATGGGGGGGGACCAAGAGACCCAGTACTTC.

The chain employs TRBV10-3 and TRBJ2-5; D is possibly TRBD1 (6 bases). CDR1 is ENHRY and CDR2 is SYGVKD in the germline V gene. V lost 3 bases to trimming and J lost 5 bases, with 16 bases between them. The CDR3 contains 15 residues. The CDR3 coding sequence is TGTGCCATCAGTGAAATATCGACAGGCGAGGAGACCCAGTACTTC. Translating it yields CAISEISTGEETQYF.

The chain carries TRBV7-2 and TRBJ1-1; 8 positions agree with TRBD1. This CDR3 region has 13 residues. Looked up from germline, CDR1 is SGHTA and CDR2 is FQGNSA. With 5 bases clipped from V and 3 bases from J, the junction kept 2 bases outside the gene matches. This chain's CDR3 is CASSPQGDTEAFF. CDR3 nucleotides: TGTGCCAGCAGCCCACAGGGGGACACTGAAGCTTTCTTT.

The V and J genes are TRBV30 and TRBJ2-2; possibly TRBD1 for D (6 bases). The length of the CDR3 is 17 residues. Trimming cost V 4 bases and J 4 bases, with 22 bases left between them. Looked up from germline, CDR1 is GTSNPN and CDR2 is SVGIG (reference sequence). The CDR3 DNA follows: TGTGCCTGGACTACTGGACTTCCCCGACAGGCCACCGGGGAGCTGTTTTTT. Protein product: CAWTTGLPRQATGELFF.

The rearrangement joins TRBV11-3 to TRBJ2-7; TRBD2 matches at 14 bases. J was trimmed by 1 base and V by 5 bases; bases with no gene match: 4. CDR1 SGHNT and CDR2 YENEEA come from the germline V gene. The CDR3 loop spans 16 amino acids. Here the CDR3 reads CASSPRTSGGSYEQYF. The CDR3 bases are TGTGCCAGCAGCCCAAGGACTAGCGGGGGGTCCTACGAGCAGTACTTC.

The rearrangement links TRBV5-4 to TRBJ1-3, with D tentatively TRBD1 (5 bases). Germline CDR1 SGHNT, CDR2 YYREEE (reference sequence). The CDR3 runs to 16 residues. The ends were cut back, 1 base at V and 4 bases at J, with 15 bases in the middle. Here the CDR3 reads CASSLSIGAAGNTIYF. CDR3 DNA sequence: TGTGCCAGCAGCTTGAGTATAGGGGCAGCGGGAAACACCATATATTTT.

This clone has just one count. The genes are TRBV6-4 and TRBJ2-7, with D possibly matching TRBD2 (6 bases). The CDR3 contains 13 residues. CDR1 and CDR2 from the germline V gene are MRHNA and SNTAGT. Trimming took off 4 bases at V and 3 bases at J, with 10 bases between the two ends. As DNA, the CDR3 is TGTGCCAGCAGTGTCCAGGGAGGCTACGAGCAGTACTTC. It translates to CASSVQGGYEQYF.

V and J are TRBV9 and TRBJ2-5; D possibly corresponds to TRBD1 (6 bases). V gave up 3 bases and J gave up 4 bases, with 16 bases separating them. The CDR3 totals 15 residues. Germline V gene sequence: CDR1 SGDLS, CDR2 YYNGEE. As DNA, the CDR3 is TGTGCCAGCAGCGGCAGGGGAAGGAGCCGAGAGACCCAGTACTTC. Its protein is CASSGRGRSRETQYF. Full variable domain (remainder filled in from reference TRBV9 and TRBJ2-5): DSGVTQTPKHLITATGQRVTLRCSPRSGDLSVYWYQQSLDQGLQFLIQYYNGEERAKGNILERFSAQQFPDLHSELNLSSLELGDSALYFCASSGRGRSRETQYFGPGTRLLVL.

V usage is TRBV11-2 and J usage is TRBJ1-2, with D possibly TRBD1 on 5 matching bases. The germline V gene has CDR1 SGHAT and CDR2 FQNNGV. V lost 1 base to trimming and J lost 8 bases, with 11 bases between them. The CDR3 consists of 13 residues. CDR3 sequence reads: CASSLGGDRGYTF. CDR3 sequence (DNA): TGTGCCAGCAGCTTAGGGGGGGACCGGGGCTACACCTTC.

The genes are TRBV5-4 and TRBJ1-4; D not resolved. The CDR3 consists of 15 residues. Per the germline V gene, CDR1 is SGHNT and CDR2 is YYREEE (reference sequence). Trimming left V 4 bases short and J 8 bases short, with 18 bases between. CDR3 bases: TGTGCCAGCAGCCCCGACACCGGGATGGGCGAAAAACTGTTTTTT. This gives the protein CASSPDTGMGEKLFF.

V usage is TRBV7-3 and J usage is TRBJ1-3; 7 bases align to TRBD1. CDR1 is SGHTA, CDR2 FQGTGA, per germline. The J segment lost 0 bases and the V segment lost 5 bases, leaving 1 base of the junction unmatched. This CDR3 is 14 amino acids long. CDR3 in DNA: TGTGCCAGCAGCCCAGGGGGCTCTGGAAACACCATATATTTT. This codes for CASSPGGSGNTIYF.

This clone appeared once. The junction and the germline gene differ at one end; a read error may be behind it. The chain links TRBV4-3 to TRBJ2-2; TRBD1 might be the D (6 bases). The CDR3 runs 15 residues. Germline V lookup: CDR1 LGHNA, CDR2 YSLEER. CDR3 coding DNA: TGCGCCAGCAGCCAGAGGACAGTTTTCACCGGGAAGCTGTTTTTT. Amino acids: CASSQRTVFTGKLFF.

CDR3 residues: CASSLGSASVNEQFF. Written as DNA, the CDR3 is TGTGCCAGCAGCTTAGGCTCGGCTAGCGTCAATGAGCAGTTCTTC. J is TRBJ2-1 and V is TRBV7-2; possible D gene TRBD2, 6 bases. Germline V CDR1 and CDR2: SGHTA, FQGNSA. Deletions cut 1 base from V and 6 bases from J, with 13 bases between. CDR3 length: 15 residues.

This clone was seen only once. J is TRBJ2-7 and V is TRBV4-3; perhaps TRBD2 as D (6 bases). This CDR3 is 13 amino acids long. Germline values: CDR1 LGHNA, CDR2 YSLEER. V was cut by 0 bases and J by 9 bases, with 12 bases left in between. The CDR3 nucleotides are TGCGCCAGCAGCCAAGATACCGGGGGTAGGCAGTACTTC. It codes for CASSQDTGGRQYF.

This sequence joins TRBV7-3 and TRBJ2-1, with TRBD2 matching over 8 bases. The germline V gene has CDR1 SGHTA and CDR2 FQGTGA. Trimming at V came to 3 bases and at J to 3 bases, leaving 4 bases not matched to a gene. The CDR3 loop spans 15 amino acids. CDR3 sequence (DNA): TGTGCCAGCAGCTTTTTAGCGGGGCGCTACAATGAGCAGTTCTTC. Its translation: CASSFLAGRYNEQFF. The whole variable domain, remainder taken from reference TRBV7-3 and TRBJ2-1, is GAGVSQTPSNKVTEKGKYVELRCDPISGHTALYWYRQSLGQGPEFLIYFQGTGAADDSGLPNDRFFAVRPEGSVSTLKIQRTERGDSAVYLCASSFLAGRYNEQFFGPGTRLTVL.